A selection of T cell receptor beta chains follows, all from one sample in a study of cytomegalovirus exposure and HLA in healthy donors. TCRdb's table, derived via immunoSEQ multiplex PCR, lists solely in-frame clones and lacks some. The sample records roughly 150,000 clones, roughly 78% being singletons. Sequencing input: PBMCs. Receptors were obtained from a man aged 25-45 years in good health. Each CDR3 is given with its conserved first and last residue. A D gene is named only where the DNA matches it firmly. Where a row states a size, it is once, few, many or the class of an expanded clone; other rows omit it.

d_gene	abundance	v_gene	j_gene	CDR3aa	CDR3nt
NA	NA	TRBV12-5	TRBJ1-5	CASGGRNSNQPQHF	TGTGCTAGTGGGGGCAGGAATAGCAATCAGCCCCAGCATTTT
TRBD1	once	TRBV11-2	TRBJ2-2	CASRTGQTNTGELFF	TGTGCCAGCAGGACGGGACAGACGAACACCGGGGAGCTGTTTTTT
TRBD1	NA	TRBV7-9	TRBJ1-2	CSSSLGDSYGYTF	TGTTCCAGCAGCTTAGGGGACAGTTATGGCTACACCTTC
TRBD1	NA	TRBV7-9	TRBJ2-7	CAIQTRDRSSYEQYF	TGTGCCATCCAGACCCGGGACAGGTCATCCTACGAGCAGTACTTC
NA	NA	TRBV6-6	TRBJ1-2	CASSTGTAMRGYTF	TGTGCCAGCAGTACGGGGACTGCTATGAGGGGCTACACCTTC
TRBD1	NA	TRBV6-5	TRBJ2-2	CASSFGTANTGELFF	TGTGCCAGCAGCTTCGGGACAGCGAACACCGGGGAGCTGTTTTTT
NA	NA	TRBV11-2	TRBJ2-3	CASSPSSDLTDTQYF	TGTGCCAGCAGCCCATCGAGCGACCTCACAGATACGCAGTATTTT
TRBD1	NA	TRBV6-5	TRBJ1-5	CASSTQGAGNQPQHF	TGTGCCAGCAGTACACAGGGGGCCGGCAATCAGCCCCAGCATTTT
NA	few	TRBV9	TRBJ2-1	CASSVTDYSYNEQFF	TGTGCCAGCAGCGTAACAGACTACTCCTACAATGAGCAGTTCTTC
NA	NA	TRBV20-1	TRBJ2-7	CSVQSSYEQYF	TGCAGTGTTCAGTCGTCCTACGAGCAGTACTTC
TRBD1	NA	TRBV18	TRBJ1-4	CASSPPGQDNEKLFF	TGTGCCAGCTCACCCCCGGGACAGGATAATGAAAAACTGTTTTTT
NA	NA	TRBV9	TRBJ1-2	CASSTYGGDGYTF	TGTGCCAGCAGCACATATGGAGGGGACGGCTACACCTTC
NA	NA	TRBV5-1	TRBJ1-1	CASSSTVYTEAFF	TGCGCCAGCAGCTCGACAGTATACACTGAAGCTTTCTTT
NA	NA	TRBV15	TRBJ2-7	CATSRVRGTVFYEQYF	TGTGCCACCAGCAGAGTTCGGGGGACAGTGTTCTACGAGCAGTACTTC
NA	once	TRBV21-1	TRBJ2-5	CASRLLRVRDRGQETQYF	TGTGCCAGCAGATTACTGAGAGTCCGGGACAGGGGACAAGAGACCCAGTACTTC
TRBD2	once	TRBV7-7	TRBJ2-1	CASSLGAGWDNEQFF	TGTGCTAGCAGCTTAGGAGCGGGATGGGACAATGAGCAGTTCTTC
TRBD1	NA	TRBV6-1	TRBJ2-1	CASRTGGGNEQFF	TGTGCCAGCCGGACAGGGGGGGGCAATGAGCAGTTCTTC
NA	medium-sized	TRBV9	TRBJ2-2	CASSPRQVIGELFF	TGTGCCAGCAGCCCAAGACAGGTTATCGGGGAGCTGTTTTTT
NA	NA	TRBV9	TRBJ1-2	CASSVGSRGAAIDYGYTF	TGTGCCAGCAGCGTAGGATCCCGGGGGGCGGCTATCGACTATGGCTACACCTTC
NA	NA	TRBV18	TRBJ1-2	CASSLRQEVYTF	TGTGCCAGCTCACTACGGCAAGAGGTCTACACCTTC
NA	NA	TRBV9	TRBJ2-3	CASSVAGRGRTDTQYF	TGTGCCAGCAGCGTAGCCGGAAGGGGCCGCACAGATACGCAGTATTTT
TRBD1	NA	TRBV19	TRBJ1-1	CASSDRGAAFF	TGTGCCAGCTCCGACAGGGGAGCAGCTTTCTTT